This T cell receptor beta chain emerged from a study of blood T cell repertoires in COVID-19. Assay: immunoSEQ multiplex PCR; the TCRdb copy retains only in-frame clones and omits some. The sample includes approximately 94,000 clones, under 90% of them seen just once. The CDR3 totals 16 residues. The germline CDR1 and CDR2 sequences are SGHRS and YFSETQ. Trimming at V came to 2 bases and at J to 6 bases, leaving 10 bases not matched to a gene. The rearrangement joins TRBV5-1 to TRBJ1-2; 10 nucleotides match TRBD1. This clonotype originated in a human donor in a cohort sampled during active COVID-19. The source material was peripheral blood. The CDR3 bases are TGCGCCAGCAGCTTACAGCCGGGACAGGGGACGAATGGCTACACCTTC. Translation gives CASSLQPGQGTNGYTF.